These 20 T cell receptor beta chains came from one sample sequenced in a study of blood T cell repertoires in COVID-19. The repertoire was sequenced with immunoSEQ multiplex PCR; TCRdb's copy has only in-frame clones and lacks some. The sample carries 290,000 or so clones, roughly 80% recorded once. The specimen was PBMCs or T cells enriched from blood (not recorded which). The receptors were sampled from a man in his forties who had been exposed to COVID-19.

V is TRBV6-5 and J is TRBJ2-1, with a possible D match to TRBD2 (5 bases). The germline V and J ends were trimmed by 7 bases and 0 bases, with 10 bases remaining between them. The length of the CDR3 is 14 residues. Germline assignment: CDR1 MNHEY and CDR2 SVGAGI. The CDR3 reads CASKSGSSYNEQFF. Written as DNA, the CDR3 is TGTGCCAGCAAGTCGGGGAGCTCCTACAATGAGCAGTTCTTC.

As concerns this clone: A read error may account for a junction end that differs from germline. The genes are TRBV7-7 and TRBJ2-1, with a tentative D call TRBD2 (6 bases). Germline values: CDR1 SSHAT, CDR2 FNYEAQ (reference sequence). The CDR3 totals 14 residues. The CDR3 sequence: CASSLAPSREEQFF. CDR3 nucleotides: TGTGCTAGCAGCTTAGCCCCCAGTCGGGAGGAGCAGTTCTTC. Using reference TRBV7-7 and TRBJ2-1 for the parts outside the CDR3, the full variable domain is GAGVSQSPRYKVTKRGQDVTLRCDPISSHATLYWYQQALGQGPEFLTYFNYEAQPDKSGLPSDRFSAERPEGSISTLTIQRTEQRDSAMYRCASSLAPSREEQFFGPGTRLTVL.

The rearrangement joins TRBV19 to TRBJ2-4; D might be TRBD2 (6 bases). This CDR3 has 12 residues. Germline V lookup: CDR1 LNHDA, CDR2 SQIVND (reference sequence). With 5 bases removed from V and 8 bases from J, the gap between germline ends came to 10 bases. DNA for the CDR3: TGTGCCAGTAGTCCCGGGGGAGACATTCAGTACTTC. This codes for CASSPGGDIQYF.

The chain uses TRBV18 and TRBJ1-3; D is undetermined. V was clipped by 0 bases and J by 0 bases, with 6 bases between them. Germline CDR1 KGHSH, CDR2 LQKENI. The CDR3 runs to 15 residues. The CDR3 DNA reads TGTGCCAGCTCACCACCGAGTAGCTCTGGAAACACCATATATTTT. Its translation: CASSPPSSSGNTIYF. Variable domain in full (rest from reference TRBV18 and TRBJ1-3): NAGVMQNPRHLVRRRGQEARLRCSPMKGHSHVYWYRQLPEEGLKFMVYLQKENIIDESGMPKERFSAEFPKEGPSILRIQQVVRGDSAAYFCASSPPSSSGNTIYFGEGSWLTVV.

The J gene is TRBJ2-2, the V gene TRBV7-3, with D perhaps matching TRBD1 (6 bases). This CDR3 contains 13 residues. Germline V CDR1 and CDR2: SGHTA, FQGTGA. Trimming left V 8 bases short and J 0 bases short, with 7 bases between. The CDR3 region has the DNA TGTGCCAGCGGGGGCCCGAACACCGGGGAGCTGTTTTTT. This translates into CASGGPNTGELFF.

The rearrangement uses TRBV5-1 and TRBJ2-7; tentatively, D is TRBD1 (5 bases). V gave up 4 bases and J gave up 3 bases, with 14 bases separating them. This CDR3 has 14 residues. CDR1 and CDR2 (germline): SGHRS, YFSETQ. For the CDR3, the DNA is TGCGCCAGCAGCCCCGGGCAGGGTATCTACGAGCAGTACTTC. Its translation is CASSPGQGIYEQYF.

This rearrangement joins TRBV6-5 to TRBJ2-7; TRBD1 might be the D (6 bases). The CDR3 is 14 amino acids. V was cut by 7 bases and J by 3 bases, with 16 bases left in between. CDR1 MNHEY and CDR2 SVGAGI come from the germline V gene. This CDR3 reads CASTGAGLGYEQYF. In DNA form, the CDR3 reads TGTGCCAGCACAGGGGCAGGGTTGGGCTACGAGCAGTACTTC.

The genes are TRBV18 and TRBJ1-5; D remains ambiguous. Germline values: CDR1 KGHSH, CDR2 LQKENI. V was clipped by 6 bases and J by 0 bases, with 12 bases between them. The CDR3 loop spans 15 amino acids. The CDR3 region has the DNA TGTGCCAGCTCCCCGGGGAGAAATAGCAATCAGCCCCAGCATTTT. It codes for CASSPGRNSNQPQHF.

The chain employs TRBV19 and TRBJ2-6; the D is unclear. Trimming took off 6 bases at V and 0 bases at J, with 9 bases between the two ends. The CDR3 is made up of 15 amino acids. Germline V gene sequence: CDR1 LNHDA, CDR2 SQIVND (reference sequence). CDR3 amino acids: CASRTDRSGANVLTF. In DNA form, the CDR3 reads TGTGCCAGTAGAACAGACCGCTCTGGGGCCAACGTCCTGACTTTC.

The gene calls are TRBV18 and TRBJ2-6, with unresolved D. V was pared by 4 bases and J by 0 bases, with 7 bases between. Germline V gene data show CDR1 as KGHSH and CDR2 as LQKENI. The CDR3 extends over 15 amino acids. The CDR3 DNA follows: TGTGCCAGCTCACATACAGACTCTGGGGCCAACGTCCTGACTTTC. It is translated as CASSHTDSGANVLTF.

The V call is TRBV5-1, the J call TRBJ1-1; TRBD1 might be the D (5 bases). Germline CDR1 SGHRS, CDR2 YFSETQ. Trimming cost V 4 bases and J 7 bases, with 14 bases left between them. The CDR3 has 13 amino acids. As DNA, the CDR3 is TGCGCCAGCAGCCTCAGCCGGGACTTTGAAGCTTTCTTT. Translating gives CASSLSRDFEAFF. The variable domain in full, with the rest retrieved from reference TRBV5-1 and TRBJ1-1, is KAGVTQTPRYLIKTRGQQVTLSCSPISGHRSVSWYQQTPGQGLQFLFEYFSETQRNKGNFPGRFSGRQFSNSRSEMNVSTLELGDSALYLCASSLSRDFEAFFGQGTRLTVV.

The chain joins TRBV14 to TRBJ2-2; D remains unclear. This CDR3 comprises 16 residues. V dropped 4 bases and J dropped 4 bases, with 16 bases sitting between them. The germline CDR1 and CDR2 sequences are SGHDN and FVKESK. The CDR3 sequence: CASSLRVGSSTGELFF. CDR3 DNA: TGTGCCAGCAGCCTCCGGGTCGGTAGCTCCACCGGGGAGCTGTTTTTT.

CDR3 bases: TGTGCCAGCAGTTTGCTGTCGGGGTTTCGCGAGCAGTACTTC. It encodes CASSLLSGFREQYF. This chain joins TRBV27 and TRBJ2-7, with D tentatively TRBD2 (5 bases). The CDR3 runs 14 residues. V was cut by 3 bases and J by 6 bases, with 15 bases left in between. The V gene's germline CDR1 is MNHEY and CDR2 SMNVEV (reference sequence).

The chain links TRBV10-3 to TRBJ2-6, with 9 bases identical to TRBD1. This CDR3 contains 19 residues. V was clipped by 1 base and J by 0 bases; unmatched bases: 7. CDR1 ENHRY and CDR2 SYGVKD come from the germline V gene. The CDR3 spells CAISEFSGQGNSGANVLTF. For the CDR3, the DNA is TGTGCCATCAGTGAGTTTTCGGGACAGGGTAACTCTGGGGCCAACGTCCTGACTTTC.

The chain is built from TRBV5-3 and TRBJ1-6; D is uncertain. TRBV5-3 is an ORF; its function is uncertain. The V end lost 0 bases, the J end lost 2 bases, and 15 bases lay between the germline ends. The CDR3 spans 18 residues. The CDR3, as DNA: TGTGCCAGAAGCTTGGCCGGGGAGGACGATCCCTATAATTCACCCCTCCACTTT. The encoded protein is CARSLAGEDDPYNSPLHF.

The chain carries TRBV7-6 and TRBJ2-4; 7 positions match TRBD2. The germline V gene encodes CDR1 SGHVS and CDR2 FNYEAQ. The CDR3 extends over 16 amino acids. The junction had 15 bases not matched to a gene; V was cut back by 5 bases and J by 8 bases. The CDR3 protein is CASSKSGGEISDIQYF. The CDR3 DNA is TGTGCCAGCAGCAAATCTGGGGGGGAGATCTCGGACATTCAGTACTTC.

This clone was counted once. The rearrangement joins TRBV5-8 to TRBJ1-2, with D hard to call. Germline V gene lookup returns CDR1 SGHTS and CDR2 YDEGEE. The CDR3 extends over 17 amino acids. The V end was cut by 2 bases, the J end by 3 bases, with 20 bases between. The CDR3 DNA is TGTGCCAGCAGCTTACTTCCTCGGGCGCCCGGGGACTATGGCTACACCTTC. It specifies CASSLLPRAPGDYGYTF.

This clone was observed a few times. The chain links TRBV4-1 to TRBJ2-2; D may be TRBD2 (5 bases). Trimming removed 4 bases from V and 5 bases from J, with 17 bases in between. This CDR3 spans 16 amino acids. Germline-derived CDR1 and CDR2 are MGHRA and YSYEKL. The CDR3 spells CASSRDPGSYTGELFF. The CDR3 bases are TGCGCCAGCAGCCGAGATCCGGGATCCTATACCGGGGAGCTGTTTTTT.

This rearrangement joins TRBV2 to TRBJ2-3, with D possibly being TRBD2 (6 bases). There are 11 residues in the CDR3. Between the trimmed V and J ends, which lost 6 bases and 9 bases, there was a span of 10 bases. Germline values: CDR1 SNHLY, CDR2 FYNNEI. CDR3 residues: CASRNLATQYF. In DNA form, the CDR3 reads TGTGCCAGCAGAAACCTAGCGACGCAGTATTTT.

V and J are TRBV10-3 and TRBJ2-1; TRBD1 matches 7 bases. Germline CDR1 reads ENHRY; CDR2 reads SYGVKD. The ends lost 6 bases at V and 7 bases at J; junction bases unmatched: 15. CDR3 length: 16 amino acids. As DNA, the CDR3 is TGTGCCATCAGAGACCTGACAGGGATCCAAAAGAATGAGCAGTTCTTC. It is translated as CAIRDLTGIQKNEQFF.